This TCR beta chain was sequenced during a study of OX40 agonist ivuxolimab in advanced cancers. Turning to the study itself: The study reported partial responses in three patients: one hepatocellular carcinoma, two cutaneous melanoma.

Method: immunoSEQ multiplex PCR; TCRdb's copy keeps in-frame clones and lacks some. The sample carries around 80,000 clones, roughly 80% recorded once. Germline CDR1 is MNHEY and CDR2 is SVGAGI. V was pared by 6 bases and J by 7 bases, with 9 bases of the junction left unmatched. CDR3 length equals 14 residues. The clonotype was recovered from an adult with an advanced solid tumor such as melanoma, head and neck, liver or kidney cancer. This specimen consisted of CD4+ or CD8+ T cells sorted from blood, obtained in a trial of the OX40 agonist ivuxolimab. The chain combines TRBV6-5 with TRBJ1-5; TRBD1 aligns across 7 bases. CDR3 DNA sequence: TGTGCCAGCAGCTTGACAGGGACGGACCAGCCCCAGCATTTT. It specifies CASSLTGTDQPQHF.